Shown below are 27 T cell receptor beta chains from a single sample sequenced in a study of T cell repertoires in cytomegalovirus infection. MiXCR was run by TCRdb on the reads, yielding one entry per CDR3 protein. This sample has fewer than 250,000 distinct CDR3 sequences, with roughly 23% found just once. Sequencing was performed on CD8+ T cells from PBMCs. These receptors all stem from a human donor in good health (CMV status not recorded). Some clones in this sample may be carry-over from other donors' samples.

This clonotype was seen more than once but under ten times. J is TRBJ2-5 and V is TRBV7-9; TRBD1 aligns across 9 bases. Germline assignment: CDR1 SEHNR and CDR2 FQNEAQ (reference sequence). V gave up 4 bases and J gave up 5 bases; unmatched junction bases: 5. The CDR3 is made up of 14 amino acids. The DNA for the CDR3 is TGTGCCAGCAGCTCCCGGGACAGGGAGGAGACCCAGTACTTC. Amino acid sequence: CASSSRDREETQYF. The full variable domain, completed using reference TRBV7-9 and TRBJ2-5, is DTGVSQNPRHKITKRGQNVTFRCDPISEHNRLYWYRQTLGQGPEFLTYFQNEAQLEKSRLLSDRFSAERPKGSFSTLEIQRTEQGDSAMYLCASSSRDREETQYFGPGTRLLVL.

This chain connects TRBV2 to TRBJ2-1; D gene unclear. This CDR3 comprises 14 residues. The V gene lost 8 bases and the J gene lost 6 bases, with 17 bases spanning the gap. The V gene's germline CDR1 is SNHLY and CDR2 FYNNEI. For the CDR3, the DNA is TGTGCCAGCCAAAGGAGTAGTTCTGGCAATGAGCAGTTCTTC. Amino acid sequence: CASQRSSSGNEQFF.

The J gene is TRBJ1-2, the V gene TRBV7-6; 10 positions match TRBD1. Per the germline V gene, CDR1 is SGHVS and CDR2 is FNYEAQ. V was clipped by 5 bases and J by 6 bases; unmatched bases: 6. The CDR3 contains 14 residues. DNA for the CDR3: TGTGCCAGCAGCCCAGCGGGACAGGGGCATGGCTACACCTTC. Its protein is CASSPAGQGHGYTF.

This clonotype was counted between two and nine times. The chain joins TRBV7-9 to TRBJ1-1, with 8 bases fitting TRBD1. The V gene's germline CDR1 is SEHNR and CDR2 FQNEAQ (reference sequence). The CDR3 totals 15 residues. Trimming took 5 bases from V and 0 from J; bases not matched to a gene: 5. DNA of the CDR3: TGTGCCAGCAGCGGACGACAGGGGATGAACACTGAAGCTTTCTTT. This translates into CASSGRQGMNTEAFF. Combining the CDR3 with reference TRBV7-9 and TRBJ1-1 gives the whole variable domain DTGVSQNPRHKITKRGQNVTFRCDPISEHNRLYWYRQTLGQGPEFLTYFQNEAQLEKSRLLSDRFSAERPKGSFSTLEIQRTEQGDSAMYLCASSGRQGMNTEAFFGQGTRLTVV.

This clonotype was seen at least ten times. The V and J genes are TRBV28 and TRBJ1-1; no reliable D call. The germline V gene encodes CDR1 MDHEN and CDR2 SYDVKM. The CDR3 has 14 residues. The ends were cut back, 6 bases at V and 0 bases at J, with 11 bases in the middle. The CDR3 is CASSPILMNTEAFF. The CDR3 DNA sequence: TGTGCCAGCAGCCCAATCTTAATGAACACTGAAGCTTTCTTT.

The chain uses TRBV20-1 and TRBJ1-1, with TRBD1 as a possible D gene (6 bases). Germline CDR1 and CDR2: DFQATT and SNEGSKA (reference sequence). V gave up 1 base and J gave up 2 bases, with 14 bases separating them. The CDR3 is 15 residues long. CDR3 in DNA: TGCAGTGCTAGAGTACTGGACAGAAGTAACACTGAAGCTTTCTTT. The encoded protein is CSARVLDRSNTEAFF.

The J gene is TRBJ1-5, the V gene TRBV19; D gene ambiguous. With 7 bases removed from V and 4 bases from J, the gap between germline ends came to 17 bases. Germline V gives CDR1 LNHDA, CDR2 SQIVND (reference sequence). The CDR3 extends over 15 amino acids. The CDR3: CASIRTPDGNQPQHF. The CDR3 bases are TGTGCCAGTATCCGAACCCCGGACGGAAATCAGCCCCAGCATTTT.

V is TRBV20-1 and J is TRBJ2-4; 10 bases line up with TRBD2. The CDR3 loop spans 16 amino acids. The germline CDR1 and CDR2 sequences are DFQATT and SNEGSKA (reference sequence). V trimming: 2 bases; J trimming: 2 bases; junction bases outside the gene matches: 6. CDR3 in amino acids: CSARPSGGAPKNIQYF. DNA for the CDR3: TGCAGTGCTAGACCCAGCGGGGGGGCGCCCAAAAACATTCAGTACTTC.

This chain joins TRBV20-1 and TRBJ2-3; 7 positions agree with TRBD2. Germline V lookup: CDR1 DFQATT, CDR2 SNEGSKA (reference sequence). After removal of 0 bases from V and 4 bases from J, the junction contained 4 bases not matched to a gene. The CDR3 consists of 14 residues. CDR3 sequence (DNA): TGCAGTGCTAGAGAAGCGGGATCCCCAGATACGCAGTATTTT. Translated, it gives CSAREAGSPDTQYF.

V usage is TRBV5-4 and J usage is TRBJ1-1, with TRBD1 as a possible D gene (6 bases). The CDR3 extends over 14 amino acids. Germline V gives CDR1 SGHNT, CDR2 YYREEE (reference sequence). Between the trimmed V and J ends, which lost 5 bases and 4 bases, there was a span of 15 bases. This CDR3 is CASRVQGLATEAFF. The CDR3 DNA follows: TGTGCCAGCAGGGTCCAGGGGTTAGCCACTGAAGCTTTCTTT.

The rearrangement links TRBV6-1 to TRBJ2-3; 13 bases agree with TRBD2. With 5 bases clipped from V and 5 bases from J, the junction kept 16 bases outside the gene matches. The V gene's germline CDR1 is MNHNS and CDR2 SASEGT. The CDR3 is made up of 19 amino acids. The CDR3 here is CASSPEGLAGQGPLDTQYF. In DNA form, the CDR3 reads TGTGCCAGCAGTCCGGAGGGACTAGCGGGGCAGGGGCCGTTAGATACGCAGTATTTT.

This clonotype was detected ten times or more. The chain employs TRBV11-2 and TRBJ2-7; D might be TRBD1 (5 bases). This CDR3 is built from 15 residues. CDR1 is SGHAT and CDR2 is FQNNGV in the germline V gene. V lost 1 base and J 3 bases, leaving 13 bases between the germline ends. CDR3 in DNA: TGTGCCAGCAGCTTAGGGGCAGGGATGGTCTACGAGCAGTACTTC. It specifies CASSLGAGMVYEQYF. The full variable domain, rest sourced from reference TRBV11-2 and TRBJ2-7, is EAGVAQSPRYKIIEKRQSVAFWCNPISGHATLYWYQQILGQGPKLLIQFQNNGVVDDSQLPKDRFSAERLKGVDSTLKIQPAKLEDSAVYLCASSLGAGMVYEQYFGPGTRLTVT.

This clonotype is classed as medium-sized. V is TRBV7-2 and J is TRBJ2-5; D tentatively reads TRBD1 or TRBD2 (5 bases each). The CDR3 totals 15 residues. Looked up from germline, CDR1 is SGHTA and CDR2 is FQGNSA. V was trimmed by 5 bases and J by 3 bases, leaving 16 bases between them. CDR3 sequence: CASSPAMGTKETQYF. DNA for the CDR3: TGTGCCAGCAGCCCCGCTATGGGGACCAAAGAGACCCAGTACTTC.

This clonotype has just a few counts. The J gene is TRBJ1-3, the V gene TRBV7-7; 7 bases fit TRBD1. V gave up 5 bases and J gave up 1 base; unmatched junction bases: 5. The CDR3 runs 15 residues. The germline CDR1 and CDR2 sequences are SSHAT and FNYEAQ (reference sequence). The CDR3 region is CASSHTTGSGNTIYF. CDR3 coding DNA: TGTGCCAGCAGCCATACGACAGGGTCTGGAAACACCATATATTTT.

The rearrangement links TRBV5-1 to TRBJ1-6; TRBD1 matches at 11 bases. CDR3 size: 17 residues. The V gene's germline CDR1 is SGHRS and CDR2 YFSETQ. Unmatched junction bases numbered 11, after V lost 5 bases and J lost 7 bases. The CDR3 DNA reads TGCGCCAGCAGGCACTGGGGACAGGGGGTTTCCAATTCACCCCTCCACTTT. Translation: CASRHWGQGVSNSPLHF. Based on the CDR3 plus reference TRBV5-1 and TRBJ1-6, the full variable domain is KAGVTQTPRYLIKTRGQQVTLSCSPISGHRSVSWYQQTPGQGLQFLFEYFSETQRNKGNFPGRFSGRQFSNSRSEMNVSTLELGDSALYLCASRHWGQGVSNSPLHFGNGTRLTVT.

This clonotype showed up just a few times. The V call is TRBV20-1, the J call TRBJ2-7; the match to TRBD1 covers 8 bases. The V gene end was trimmed by 0 bases and the J gene end by 3 bases; junction bases not matched to a gene: 7. The CDR3 runs to 15 residues. Germline CDR1 reads DFQATT; CDR2 reads SNEGSKA (reference sequence). The CDR3 is CSARETGAMLYEQYF. CDR3 nucleotides: TGCAGTGCTAGAGAGACAGGGGCGATGCTCTACGAGCAGTACTTC.

The gene calls are TRBV5-1 and TRBJ2-1, with TRBD2 identical over 7 bases. This CDR3 spans 15 amino acids. Germline V CDR1 and CDR2: SGHRS, YFSETQ. V dropped 0 bases and J dropped 6; count of bases not matched to a gene: 6. The CDR3 reads CASSLGAGTLNEQFF. DNA of the CDR3: TGCGCCAGCAGCTTGGGAGCGGGGACCCTCAATGAGCAGTTCTTC. Variable domain in full (rest from reference TRBV5-1 and TRBJ2-1): KAGVTQTPRYLIKTRGQQVTLSCSPISGHRSVSWYQQTPGQGLQFLFEYFSETQRNKGNFPGRFSGRQFSNSRSEMNVSTLELGDSALYLCASSLGAGTLNEQFFGPGTRLTVL.

A few counts support this clonotype. V is TRBV12-3 or TRBV12-4 and J is TRBJ2-7, with TRBD2 as a possible D gene (6 bases). The CDR3 is made up of 14 amino acids. V lost 6 bases to trimming and J lost 2 bases, with 14 bases between them. This CDR3 reads CASRTGDGTYEQYF. CDR3 bases: TGTGCCAGCAGGACGGGGGACGGAACCTACGAGCAGTACTTC.

This clonotype was recorded a few times. J is TRBJ1-6 and V is TRBV20-1; 7 bases fit TRBD1. Germline CDR1 is DFQATT and CDR2 is SNEGSKA (reference sequence). The CDR3 runs to 14 residues. After removal of 4 bases from V and 5 bases from J, the junction contained 5 bases not matched to a gene. CDR3 sequence: CSAKEGADNSPLHF. For the CDR3, the DNA is TGCAGTGCTAAGGAGGGGGCTGATAATTCACCCCTCCACTTT.

This clonotype has just a few counts. This sequence joins TRBV19 and TRBJ1-1, with D possibly matching TRBD1 (6 bases). CDR1 and CDR2 (germline): LNHDA, SQIVND (reference sequence). The CDR3 extends over 14 amino acids. Trimming cost V 7 bases and J 0 bases, with 12 bases left between them. CDR3 nucleotide sequence: TGTGCCAGTAAACCGGGACAAATGAACACTGAAGCTTTCTTT. It specifies CASKPGQMNTEAFF.

This clonotype occurred a few times. This rearrangement joins TRBV7-7 to TRBJ2-7; a weak D match, TRBD2 (7 bases). The CDR3 is made up of 15 amino acids. V gave up 2 bases and J gave up 4 bases, with 15 bases separating them. CDR1 is SSHAT, CDR2 FNYEAQ, per germline (reference sequence). The CDR3 region is CASSLRGGAGYEQYF. The CDR3 DNA follows: TGTGCCAGCAGCTTAAGGGGGGGGGCCGGATACGAGCAGTACTTC.

This clonotype was detected a few times. The chain uses TRBV6-5 and TRBJ1-1, with no clear D. The CDR3 spans 14 residues. Trimming took off 2 bases at V and 2 bases at J, with 9 bases between the two ends. CDR1 MNHEY and CDR2 SVGAGI come from the germline V gene. The CDR3 region has the DNA TGTGCCAGCAGTTACCTTAGATTTAACACTGAAGCTTTCTTT. Translation gives CASSYLRFNTEAFF.

This chain links TRBV14 with TRBJ1-1; D gene ambiguous. This CDR3 has 16 amino acids. From germline, CDR1 is SGHDN and CDR2 FVKESK. V was clipped by 0 bases and J by 1 base, with 12 bases between them. The CDR3 region is CASSQDDHDQNTEAFF. The CDR3 DNA follows: TGTGCCAGCAGCCAAGATGACCACGACCAGAACACTGAAGCTTTCTTT.

A word on this clonotype: A much bigger clone sits one base away, suggesting this may be a read error. Written as DNA, the CDR3 is TGTGCCAGCAGCTTAGTCCTAGGTGCGAATGAGCAGTTCTTC. Protein sequence: CASSLVLGANEQFF. The rearrangement uses TRBV7-9 and TRBJ2-1; D not resolved. The germline gives CDR1 SEHNR, CDR2 FQNEAQ (reference sequence). This CDR3 has 14 amino acids. V was trimmed by 1 base and J by 7 bases, leaving 11 bases between them.

The J gene is TRBJ1-1, the V gene TRBV29-1; a weak D match, TRBD1 (5 bases). The CDR3 runs 15 residues. Germline V gene lookup returns CDR1 SQVTM and CDR2 ANQGSEA. V lost 4 bases, J lost 1 base, and 16 bases lay in between. This chain's CDR3 is CSVAGEGDGNTEAFF. CDR3 bases: TGCAGCGTTGCTGGGGAAGGGGACGGGAACACTGAAGCTTTCTTT.

This clonotype was detected ten times or more. The chain links TRBV6-2 or TRBV6-3 to TRBJ2-3; D uncertain. Germline V gives CDR1 MNHEY, CDR2 SVGEGT. The CDR3 has 11 residues. V dropped 4 bases and J dropped 6 bases, with 5 bases sitting between them. In DNA, the CDR3 is TGTGCCAGCAGTTTCGGGGATACGCAGTATTTT. As protein: CASSFGDTQYF.

This clonotype was picked up many times. CDR3 nucleotides: TGTGCCAGCAGTTTCCGGGACAGGGAAAACGAGCAGTACTTC. It yields the protein CASSFRDRENEQYF. The V gene is TRBV28, the J gene TRBJ2-7; TRBD1 aligns across 9 bases. Germline V gives CDR1 MDHEN, CDR2 SYDVKM. The CDR3 sequence is 14 residues long. The trim removed 3 bases at V and 5 bases at J, leaving 5 bases unmatched.